The following is a T cell receptor (beta chain) sequence with its context. What antigen it recognizes has not been identified. Qualities for individual bases were not recorded, and no much larger clone is one base off. The sample originates from a study of radiation and T cells in renal cell carcinoma (dated by TCRdb to the early 2020s). Broadly, across the study: A total of 50 or so samples underwent TCR beta sequencing, made up of approximately 26 tumors and about 27 peripheral blood samples. The final blood draw was performed at 4 weeks after radiation, at the same time as nephrectomy. Across all 50 or so samples, 4,016,671 unique CDR3 nucleotide sequences, encoding 2,658,974 unique CDR3 amino acid sequences, were identified. The paper as a whole reports these results and caveats: Changes in the blood repertoire were not tracked past 4 weeks after treatment. Because pretreatment tumor biopsies were not available, the baseline intratumoral presence of clonotypes could not be determined. Top tumor clonotypes rose in blood from baseline to 2 weeks post-radiation, then contracted by 4 weeks, suggesting transient expansion of tumor-resident clones. Because the trial had a single-armed design, the trial could not examine how radiation dose or scheduling affected the TCR repertoire.

Reading the label with the study, this specimen's time point is: blood 4 weeks post-SBRT, at nephrectomy. Taken with the paper, the label for treatment or condition translates to: 15 Gy SBRT to primary tumor, nephrectomy 4 weeks later. The samples were drawn from a clinical trial, where primary renal cell carcinomas were treated with 15 Gy of stereotactic body radiation therapy and then removed by nephrectomy 4 weeks afterward. To track tumor-enriched clonotypes, serial peripheral blood was sampled from radiation-treated patients at baseline and at 2 weeks and 4 weeks after SBRT. Renal cell carcinoma with clear cell pathology was present in all patients. The QIAamp DNA Blood Mini Kit (Qiagen) was used to prepare genomic DNA for TCR sequencing. Only samples passing all quality control checks were included in the analyses. TCR beta libraries were generated from genomic DNA with the immunoSEQ kit, following the manufacturer's recommendations. To prepare the libraries, a first multiplex PCR with proprietary primers was run, followed by a second PCR that added unique barcodes, and a bead cleanup was done after each round. Each sample batch included a kit-provided positive control reaction and a negative control reaction. The final libraries underwent checking on an Agilent 4200 TapeStation D1000 ScreenTape, volumetric pooling, and quantification by qPCR. Sequencing ran on an Illumina NextSeq500 with a MidOutput 150-cycle cartridge, using 156 Read1 and 15 Index1 cycles with kit custom primers. The pooled library was loaded at 0.95 to 1 pM, with a roughly 19% PhiX control spiked in. The paper's data handling went like this. Vendor-processed data were analyzed in R, with a clonotype defined as all T cells sharing the same CDR3 nucleotide sequence. In the clone abundance analyses, frequencies were normalized to the 10,000 most abundant clones in each sample. Public T cell clones, which averaged fewer than five per sample, were excluded before analysis. Tumor-enriched and baseline blood-enriched clonotypes were defined by at least a 32-fold difference in abundance between compartments. A beta-binomial differential abundance model was applied to find clonotypes that expanded or contracted between blood time points. Tumor-blood repertoire similarity was measured with the Baroni-Urbani and Buser coefficient, and group comparisons used two-tailed Wilcoxon tests in R. TCRdb stores this immuneACCESS table with in-frame sequences only. Part of the clones is absent; in the studies checked, under half of the shortfall reflects unresolved V genes, and no reason is known for the rest. The DNA gave D and trimming, while V, J and clone size come from that table. This sample gives 97,000 or so clones in total; more than 65% of them show up just once. The ten largest clonotypes hold about 7.2% of the sample.

The CDR3, cysteine through phenylalanine, is 14 amino acids long. Just the 42-base CDR3 DNA is kept, in frame starting at base 1. The germline V gene (reference sequence) provides CDR1 MNHEY and CDR2 SMNVEV. A distance of 9 bases separates the germline ends of V and J, which lose 1 base and 4 bases respectively. This TCR was sampled from a man between 60 and 75 years old with renal cell carcinoma. Here the sequenced sample was blood, taken from a patient whose treatment included radiotherapy and nephrectomy. The chain was built from TRBV27 and TRBJ2-3; D gene: possibly TRBD1, on 5 matching bases. The CDR3 is CASSLWMTADTQYF. The bases read TGTGCCAGCAGTTTATGGATGACAGCAGATACGCAGTATTTT.